The 19 T cell receptor beta chains below come from one sample, sequenced in a study of siplizumab effects on memory and regulatory T cells. TCRdb's copy holds only in-frame clones and misses some; the assay was immunoSEQ multiplex PCR. The table has 350 to 450 clones, around two thirds seen once. These receptors have no identified antigens. Coculture of the mixed lymphocyte reaction cells took place at 37 degrees C and lasted around 6 days. Sequencing used CFSE-low (dividing) CD8+ T cells sorted from an allogeneic mixed lymphocyte reaction. These receptors were collected from a human donor in good health; the cells came from an allogeneic mixed lymphocyte reaction.

This clone was seen only once. The V and J genes are TRBV29-1 and TRBJ1-2, with a possible D match to TRBD1 (5 bases). The V end lost 3 bases, the J end lost 2 bases, and 10 bases lay between the germline ends. CDR3 length equals 13 residues. Germline CDR1 reads SQVTM; CDR2 reads ANQGSEA. Here the CDR3 reads CSVESGSNYGYTF. The CDR3 nucleotides read TGCAGCGTTGAGTCAGGGTCGAACTATGGCTACACCTTC.

This chain connects TRBV5-6 to TRBJ2-1, with a possible D match to TRBD2 (6 bases). The CDR3 consists of 13 residues. Trimming stripped 2 bases from V and 9 bases from J, with 12 bases between. Germline V gene data show CDR1 as SGHDT and CDR2 as YYEEEE. In DNA form, the CDR3 reads TGTGCCAGCAGCTTCGGGACCGGGGGTGAGCAGTTCTTC. It specifies CASSFGTGGEQFF.

The chain joins TRBV28 to TRBJ1-2; 9 bases are shared with TRBD1. The germline V gene has CDR1 MDHEN and CDR2 SYDVKM. The CDR3 runs to 15 residues. V was clipped by 6 bases and J by 2 bases; unmatched bases: 7. This chain's CDR3 is CASSSAGQGNYGYTF. CDR3 bases: TGTGCCAGCAGCTCGGCGGGACAGGGAAACTATGGCTACACCTTC.

The rearrangement joins TRBV19 to TRBJ2-1, with 12 bases lining up with TRBD2. The germline V gene encodes CDR1 LNHDA and CDR2 SQIVND (reference sequence). This CDR3 comprises 17 residues. J was trimmed by 7 bases and V by 3 bases; bases with no gene match: 10. The CDR3 coding sequence is TGTGCCAGTAGTATGGTACTAGCGGGAGGAATCGGAAATGAGCAGTTCTTC. Amino acids: CASSMVLAGGIGNEQFF.

The chain is built from TRBV11-3 and TRBJ2-7; D gene uncertain. Germline lookup yields CDR1 SGHNT and CDR2 YENEEA. This CDR3 is 12 amino acids long. Deletions cut 3 bases from V and 3 bases from J, with 6 bases between. CDR3 loop: CASSFSGYEQYF. For the CDR3, the DNA is TGTGCCAGCAGCTTTTCCGGCTACGAGCAGTACTTC.

This rearrangement joins TRBV29-1 to TRBJ2-5; 11 bases are a match to TRBD2. The germline gives CDR1 SQVTM, CDR2 ANQGSEA. The CDR3 covers 14 residues. Trimming took 7 bases from V and 5 from J; bases not matched to a gene: 9. The CDR3 here is CSAIAGGPSETQYF. The CDR3 DNA is TGCAGCGCCATAGCGGGAGGGCCCTCTGAGACCCAGTACTTC.

V gene TRBV4-3 combines with J gene TRBJ1-6; TRBD1 agrees at 7 bases. The CDR3 covers 15 residues. CDR1 is LGHNA and CDR2 is YSLEER in the germline V gene. With 1 base clipped from V and 10 bases from J, the junction kept 7 bases outside the gene matches. CDR3 sequence (DNA): TGCGCCAGCAGCCAAGGACAGGGAGGAAGATCACCCCTCCACTTT. Encoded protein: CASSQGQGGRSPLHF.

The table lists this clone with a count of one. The genes are TRBV29-1 and TRBJ2-7; D ambiguous. This CDR3 has 11 amino acids. The V and J ends lost 6 bases and 4 bases respectively, with 10 bases between them. Germline CDR1 SQVTM, CDR2 ANQGSEA. CDR3 sequence reads: CSVSSRYEQYF. DNA of the CDR3: TGCAGCGTCTCAAGCAGGTACGAGCAGTACTTC.

This clone was detected a few times. The rearrangement uses TRBV10-2 and TRBJ1-2, with D unclear. This CDR3 spans 13 amino acids. V was pared by 6 bases and J by 4 bases, with 12 bases between. The germline V gene has CDR1 WSHSY and CDR2 SAAADI. In DNA, the CDR3 is TGCGCCAGCAGCCCCGGGGAGGCCTATGGCTACACCTTC. Translating gives CASSPGEAYGYTF.

The chain has TRBV7-3 and TRBJ2-7; 7 bases align to TRBD2. V lost 1 base and J lost 6; bases outside the gene matches: 3. The CDR3 extends over 13 amino acids. CDR1 is SGHTA and CDR2 is FQGTGA in the germline V gene. As DNA, the CDR3 is TGTGCCAGCAGCTTAAGCGGGAGCAGCGAGCAGTACTTC. Translated: CASSLSGSSEQYF.

This clone has just a few counts. The chain recombines TRBV10-3 with TRBJ2-7; D is uncertain. The V end was cut by 6 bases, the J end by 0 bases, with 15 bases between. Per the germline V gene, CDR1 is ENHRY and CDR2 is SYGVKD. The CDR3 has 15 residues. CDR3 region: CAIREAQTVSYEQYF. The CDR3 region has the DNA TGTGCCATCAGAGAGGCGCAAACCGTCTCCTACGAGCAGTACTTC.

The sample holds a few counts of this clone. The genes are TRBV21-1 and TRBJ1-5; the tabulated D call, TRBD1, remains unverified against the DNA. TRBV21-1 is annotated as a pseudogene. The CDR3 covers 20 residues. The CDR3 is CASSKGAPGGGVCSNQPQHF. CDR3 DNA: TGTGCCAGCAGCAAGGGGGCCCCTGGTGGGGGCGTATGTAGCAATCAGCCCCAGCATTTT.

This chain joins TRBV7-9 and TRBJ2-1; TRBD2 matches at 7 bases. The germline gives CDR1 SEHNR, CDR2 FQNEAQ (reference sequence). After removal of 5 bases from V and 10 bases from J, the junction contained 8 bases not matched to a gene. The CDR3 sequence is 13 residues long. The CDR3 DNA sequence: TGTGCCAGCAGCCCGGGACTACCCGAAGAGCAGTTCTTC. It specifies CASSPGLPEEQFF.

This rearrangement joins TRBV2 to TRBJ1-6, with 7 positions matching TRBD1. Germline CDR1 SNHLY, CDR2 FYNNEI. The ends lost 11 bases at V and 9 bases at J; junction bases unmatched: 7. The CDR3 has 12 amino acids. The CDR3 region has the DNA TGTGCCGTTGGACAGGCTAGTTCACCCCTCCACTTT. Protein product: CAVGQASSPLHF.

The chain links TRBV30 to TRBJ2-7, with D possibly TRBD2 on 7 matching bases. CDR1 is GTSNPN and CDR2 is SVGIG in the germline V gene (reference sequence). V lost 0 bases to trimming and J lost 4 bases, with 13 bases between them. The CDR3 runs 14 residues. The CDR3 DNA is TGTGCCTGGAGTGTGGGCAGGGGAGGGTACGAGCAGTACTTC. This translates into CAWSVGRGGYEQYF.

The chain couples TRBV7-3 to TRBJ1-4, with a possible D match to TRBD1 (6 bases). V lost 0 bases and J 7 bases, leaving 15 bases between the germline ends. The CDR3 length is 16 residues. Germline V lookup: CDR1 SGHTA, CDR2 FQGTGA. The CDR3 loop is CASSLTFGGRLEKLFF. CDR3 coding DNA: TGTGCCAGCAGCTTAACGTTCGGGGGGCGTCTTGAAAAACTGTTTTTT.

The sample holds a few counts of this clone. The V and J genes are TRBV9 and TRBJ1-5; 7 bases are shared with TRBD1. Germline V gene sequence: CDR1 SGDLS, CDR2 YYNGEE. The J segment lost 0 bases and the V segment lost 4 bases, leaving 4 bases of the junction unmatched. This CDR3 is 15 amino acids long. The DNA for the CDR3 is TGTGCCAGCAGCCTGACAGGGAATAGCAATCAGCCCCAGCATTTT. Translation gives CASSLTGNSNQPQHF.

The genes are TRBV27 and TRBJ2-3; TRBD2 aligns across 14 bases. CDR1 MNHEY and CDR2 SMNVEV come from the germline V gene (reference sequence). V was clipped by 4 bases and J by 3 bases; unmatched bases: 3. This CDR3 has 16 residues. As DNA, the CDR3 is TGTGCCAGCAGTTCAAGACTAGCGGGAGGGACAGATACGCAGTATTTT. As protein: CASSSRLAGGTDTQYF.

V gene TRBV9 combines with J gene TRBJ2-7; D is possibly TRBD2 (6 bases). Trimming pared 4 bases from V and 3 bases from J, leaving 14 bases between. In germline, CDR1 is SGDLS, CDR2 YYNGEE. The CDR3 is made up of 14 amino acids. DNA of the CDR3: TGTGCCAGCAGCCCGGGGACGGGGGACTACGAGCAGTACTTC. Protein product: CASSPGTGDYEQYF.